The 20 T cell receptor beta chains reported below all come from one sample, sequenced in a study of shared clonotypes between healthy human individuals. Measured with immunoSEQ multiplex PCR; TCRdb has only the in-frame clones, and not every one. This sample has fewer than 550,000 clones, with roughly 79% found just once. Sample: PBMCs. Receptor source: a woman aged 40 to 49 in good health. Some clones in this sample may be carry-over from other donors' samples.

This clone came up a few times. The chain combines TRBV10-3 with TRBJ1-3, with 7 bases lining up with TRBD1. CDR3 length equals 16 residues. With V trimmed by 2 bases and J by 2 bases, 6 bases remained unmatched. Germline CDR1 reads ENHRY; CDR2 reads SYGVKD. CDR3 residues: CAISENDRATGNTIYF. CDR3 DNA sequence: TGTGCCATCAGTGAGAACGACAGGGCTACTGGAAACACCATATATTTT.

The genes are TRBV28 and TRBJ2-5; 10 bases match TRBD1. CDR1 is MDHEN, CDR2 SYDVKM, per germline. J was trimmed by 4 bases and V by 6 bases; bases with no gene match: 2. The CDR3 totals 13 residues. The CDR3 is CASSGQGGETQYF. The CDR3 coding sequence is TGTGCCAGCAGCGGACAGGGGGGAGAGACCCAGTACTTC.

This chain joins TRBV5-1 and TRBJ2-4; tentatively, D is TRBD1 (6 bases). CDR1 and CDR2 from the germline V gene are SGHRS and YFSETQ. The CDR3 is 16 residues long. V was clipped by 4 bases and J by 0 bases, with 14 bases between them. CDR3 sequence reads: CASSPVDSLAKNIQYF. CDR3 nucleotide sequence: TGCGCCAGCAGCCCGGTGGACAGTCTAGCCAAAAACATTCAGTACTTC.

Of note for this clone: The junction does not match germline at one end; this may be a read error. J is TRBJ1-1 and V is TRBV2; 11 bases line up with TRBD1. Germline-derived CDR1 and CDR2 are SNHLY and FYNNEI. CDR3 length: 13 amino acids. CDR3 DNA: TGTGCCAGCAATCGGGACAGGGGGACTGAGGCTTTCTTT. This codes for CASNRDRGTEAFF. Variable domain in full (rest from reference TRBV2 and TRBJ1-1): EPEVTQTPSHQVTQMGQEVILRCVPISNHLYFYWYRQILGQKVEFLVSFYNNEISEKSEIFDDQFSVERPDGSNFTLKIRSTKLEDSAMYFCASNRDRGTEAFFGQGTRLTVV.

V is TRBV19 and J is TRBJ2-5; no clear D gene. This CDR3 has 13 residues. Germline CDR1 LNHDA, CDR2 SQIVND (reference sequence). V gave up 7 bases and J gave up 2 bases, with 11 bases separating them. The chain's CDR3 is CASNKGRQETQYF. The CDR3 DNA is TGTGCCAGTAATAAGGGCCGACAAGAGACCCAGTACTTC.

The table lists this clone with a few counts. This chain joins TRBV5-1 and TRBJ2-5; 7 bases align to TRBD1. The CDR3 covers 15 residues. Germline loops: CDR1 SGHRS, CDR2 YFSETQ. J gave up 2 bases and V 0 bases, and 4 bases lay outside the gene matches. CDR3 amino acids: CASSLAGTEQETQYF. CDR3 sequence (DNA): TGCGCCAGCAGCTTGGCCGGGACAGAGCAAGAGACCCAGTACTTC.

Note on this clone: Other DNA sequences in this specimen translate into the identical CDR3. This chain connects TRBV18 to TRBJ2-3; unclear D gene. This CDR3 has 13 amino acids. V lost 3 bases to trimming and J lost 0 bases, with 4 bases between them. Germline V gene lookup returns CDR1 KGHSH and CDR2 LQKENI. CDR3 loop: CASSPTSTDTQYF. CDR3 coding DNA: TGTGCCAGCTCACCCACGAGCACAGATACGCAGTATTTT.

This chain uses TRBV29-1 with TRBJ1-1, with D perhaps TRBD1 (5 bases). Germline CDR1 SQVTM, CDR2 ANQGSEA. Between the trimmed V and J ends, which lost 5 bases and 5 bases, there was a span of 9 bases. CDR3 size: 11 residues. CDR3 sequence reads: CSVSPGTEAFF. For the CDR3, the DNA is TGCAGCGTTTCTCCAGGGACTGAAGCTTTCTTT. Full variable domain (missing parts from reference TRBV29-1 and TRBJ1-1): SAVISQKPSRDICQRGTSLTIQCQVDSQVTMMFWYRQQPGQSLTLIATANQGSEATYESGFVIDKFPISRPNLTFSTLTVSNMSPEDSSIYLCSVSPGTEAFFGQGTRLTVV.

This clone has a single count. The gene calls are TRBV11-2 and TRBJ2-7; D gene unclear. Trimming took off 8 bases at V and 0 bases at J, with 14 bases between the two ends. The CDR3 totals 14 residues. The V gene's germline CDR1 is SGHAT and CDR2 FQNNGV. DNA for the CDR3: TGTGCCAGCGTTGTGGTGGCCAGCTCCTACGAGCAGTACTTC. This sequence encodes CASVVVASSYEQYF.

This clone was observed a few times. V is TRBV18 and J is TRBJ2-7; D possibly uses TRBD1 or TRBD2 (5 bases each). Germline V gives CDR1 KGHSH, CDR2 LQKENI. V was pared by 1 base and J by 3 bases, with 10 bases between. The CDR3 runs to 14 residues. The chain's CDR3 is CASSPRGVFYEQYF. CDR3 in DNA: TGTGCCAGCTCACCACGAGGGGTTTTCTACGAGCAGTACTTC.

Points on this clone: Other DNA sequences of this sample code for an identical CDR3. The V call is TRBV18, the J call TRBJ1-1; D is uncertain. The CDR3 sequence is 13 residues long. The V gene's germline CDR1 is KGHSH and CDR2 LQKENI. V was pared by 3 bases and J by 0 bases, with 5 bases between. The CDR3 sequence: CASSPDLNTEAFF. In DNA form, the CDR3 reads TGTGCCAGCTCACCCGACTTGAACACTGAAGCTTTCTTT.

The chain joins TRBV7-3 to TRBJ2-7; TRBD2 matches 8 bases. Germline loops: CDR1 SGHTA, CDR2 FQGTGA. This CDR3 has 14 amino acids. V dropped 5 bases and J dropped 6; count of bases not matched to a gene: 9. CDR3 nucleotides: TGTGCCAGCAGCCCAACGGGAGGGAGGGCCGAGCAGTACTTC. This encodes CASSPTGGRAEQYF.

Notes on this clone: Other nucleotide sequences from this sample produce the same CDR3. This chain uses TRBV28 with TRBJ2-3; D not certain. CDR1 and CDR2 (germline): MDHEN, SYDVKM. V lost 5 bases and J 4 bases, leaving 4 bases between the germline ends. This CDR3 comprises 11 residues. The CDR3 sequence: CASSLSDTQYF. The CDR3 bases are TGTGCCAGCAGTCTATCAGATACGCAGTATTTT.

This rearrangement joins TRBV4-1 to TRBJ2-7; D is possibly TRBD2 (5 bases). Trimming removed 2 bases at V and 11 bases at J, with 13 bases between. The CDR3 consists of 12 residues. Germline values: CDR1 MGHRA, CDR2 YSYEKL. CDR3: CASSQPAVEEYF. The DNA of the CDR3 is TGCGCCAGCAGCCAACCAGCAGTGGAGGAGTACTTC.

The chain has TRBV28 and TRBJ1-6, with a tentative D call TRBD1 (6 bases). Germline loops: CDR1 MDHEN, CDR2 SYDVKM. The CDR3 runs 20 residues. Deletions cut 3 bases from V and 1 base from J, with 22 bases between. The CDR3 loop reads CASSFWRDISIRSYNSPLHF. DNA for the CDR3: TGTGCCAGCAGTTTTTGGAGGGACATTTCTATTCGTTCCTATAATTCACCCCTCCACTTT.

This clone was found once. CDR3 region: CASGSETQYF. The DNA of the CDR3 is TGTGCCAGCGGATCAGAGACCCAGTACTTC. This chain uses TRBV6-6 with TRBJ2-5; D uncertain. Trimming cost V 8 bases and J 4 bases, with 5 bases left between them. CDR1 is MNHNY, CDR2 SVGAGI, per germline (reference sequence). The CDR3 has 10 amino acids.

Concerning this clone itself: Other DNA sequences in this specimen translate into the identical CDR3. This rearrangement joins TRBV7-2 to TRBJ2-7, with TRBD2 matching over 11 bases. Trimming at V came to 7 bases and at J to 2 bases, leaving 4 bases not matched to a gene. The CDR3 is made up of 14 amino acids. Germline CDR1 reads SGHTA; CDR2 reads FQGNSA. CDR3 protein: CASTPGLAAYEQYF. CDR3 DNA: TGTGCCAGCACTCCGGGACTAGCGGCCTACGAGCAGTACTTC. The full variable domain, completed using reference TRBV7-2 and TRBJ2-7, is GAGVSQSPSNKVTEKGKDVELRCDPISGHTALYWYRQSLGQGLEFLIYFQGNSAPDKSGLPSDRFSAERTGGSVSTLTIQRTQQEDSAVYLCASTPGLAAYEQYFGPGTRLTVT.

The DNA of the CDR3 is TGCGCCAGCAGCCCTGCCCCGGGGGTCTACGAGCAGTACTTC. This sequence encodes CASSPAPGVYEQYF. The V call is TRBV5-1, the J call TRBJ2-7; D is perhaps TRBD2 (6 bases). CDR1 and CDR2 from the germline V gene are SGHRS and YFSETQ. The ends were cut back, 4 bases at V and 3 bases at J, with 14 bases in the middle. The CDR3 runs 14 residues.

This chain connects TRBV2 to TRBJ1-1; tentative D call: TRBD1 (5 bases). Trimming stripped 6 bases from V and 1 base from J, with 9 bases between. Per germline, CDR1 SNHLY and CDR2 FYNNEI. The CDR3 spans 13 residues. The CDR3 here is CASSVTENTEAFF. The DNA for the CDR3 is TGTGCCAGCAGCGTGACAGAGAACACTGAAGCTTTCTTT.

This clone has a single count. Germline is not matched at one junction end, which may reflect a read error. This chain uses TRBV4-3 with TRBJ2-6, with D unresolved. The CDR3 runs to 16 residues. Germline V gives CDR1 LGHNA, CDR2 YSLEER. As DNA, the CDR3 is TGCGCCCGCAGCCAAGAAGTCGGCCCTGGAGCCAACGTCCTGACTTTC. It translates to CARSQEVGPGANVLTF.